This T cell receptor beta chain appears in the sequencing data of a study of T cell responses to AZD1222 COVID-19 vaccine. As to this clone: Its target is not known.

Sequenced by immunoSEQ multiplex PCR; TCRdb stores in-frame clones only, minus some. The sample lists about 91,000 clones; about 88% were seen once. The CDR3 totals 12 residues. Germline CDR1 and CDR2: KGHDR and SFDVKD. The V gene lost 5 bases and the J gene lost 5 bases, with 8 bases spanning the gap. Overall study results and limits: Among those given AZD1222, only 5 to 7 were seropositive at baseline. Samples come after the peak T cell response, not at day 14.

The chain links TRBV24-1 to TRBJ1-2; D unresolved. Specimen: peripheral blood, collected on day 0 of AZD1222 vaccination. The clonotype was recovered from an adult in good health. CDR3 amino acids: CATSAEGYGYTF. The CDR3 DNA reads TGTGCCACCAGTGCGGAAGGTTATGGCTACACCTTC.